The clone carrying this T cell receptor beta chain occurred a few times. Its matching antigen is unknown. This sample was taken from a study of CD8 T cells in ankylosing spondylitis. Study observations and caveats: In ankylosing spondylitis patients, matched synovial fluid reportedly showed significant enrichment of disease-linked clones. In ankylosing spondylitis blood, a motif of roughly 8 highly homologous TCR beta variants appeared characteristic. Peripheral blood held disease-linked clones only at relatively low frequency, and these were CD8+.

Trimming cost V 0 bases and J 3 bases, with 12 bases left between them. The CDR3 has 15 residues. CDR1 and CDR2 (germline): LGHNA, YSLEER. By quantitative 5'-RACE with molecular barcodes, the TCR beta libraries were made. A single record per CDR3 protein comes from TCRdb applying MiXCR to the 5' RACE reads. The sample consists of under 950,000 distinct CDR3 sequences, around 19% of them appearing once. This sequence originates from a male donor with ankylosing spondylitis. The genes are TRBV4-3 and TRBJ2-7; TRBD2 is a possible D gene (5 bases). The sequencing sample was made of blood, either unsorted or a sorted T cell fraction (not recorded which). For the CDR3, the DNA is TGCGCCAGCAGCCAAGAATTGGGAGACTACTACGAGCAGTACTTC. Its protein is CASSQELGDYYEQYF.